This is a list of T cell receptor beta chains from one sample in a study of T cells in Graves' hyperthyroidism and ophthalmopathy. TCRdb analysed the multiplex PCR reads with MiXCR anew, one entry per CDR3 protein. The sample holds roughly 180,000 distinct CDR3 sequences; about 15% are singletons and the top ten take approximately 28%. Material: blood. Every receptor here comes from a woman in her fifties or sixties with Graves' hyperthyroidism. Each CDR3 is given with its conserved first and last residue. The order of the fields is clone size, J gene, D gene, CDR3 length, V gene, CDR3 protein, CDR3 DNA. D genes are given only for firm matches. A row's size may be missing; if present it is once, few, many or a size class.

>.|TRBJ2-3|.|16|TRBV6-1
CASSRLVPLGTDTQYF
TGTGCCAGCAGTCGACTAGTTCCCCTCGGCACAGATACGCAGTATTTT
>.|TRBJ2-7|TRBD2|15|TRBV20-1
CSARGLAGSHYEQYF
TGCAGTGCCAGGGGACTAGCCGGGAGTCACTACGAGCAGTACTTC
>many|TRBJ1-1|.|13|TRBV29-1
CSVRPGFFGEAFF
TGCAGCGTCCGACCGGGATTTTTTGGTGAAGCTTTCTTT
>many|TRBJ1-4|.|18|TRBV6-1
CASSEWQGISSTNEKLFF
TGTGCCAGCAGTGAATGGCAGGGTATTTCCTCAACTAATGAAAAACTGTTTTTT
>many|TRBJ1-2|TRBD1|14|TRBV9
CASSRGTGVRGYTF
TGTGCCAGCAGCCGCGGGACAGGGGTACGCGGCTACACCTTC
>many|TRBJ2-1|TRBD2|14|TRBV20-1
CSASQRGGNNEQFF
TGCAGTGCTAGCCAGCGGGGGGGGAACAATGAGCAGTTCTTC
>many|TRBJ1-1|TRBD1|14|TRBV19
CASSMGTGGIEAFF
TGTGCCAGTAGTATGGGGACAGGGGGAATTGAAGCTTTCTTT
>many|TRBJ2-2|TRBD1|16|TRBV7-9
CASSLHGTVNTGELFF
TGTGCCAGCAGCTTACACGGGACAGTGAACACCGGGGAGCTGTTTTTT
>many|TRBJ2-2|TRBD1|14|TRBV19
CASSGTGYTGELFF
TGTGCCAGTTCCGGGACAGGGTACACCGGGGAGCTGTTTTTT
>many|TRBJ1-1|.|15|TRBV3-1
CASSPFSGMNTEAFF
TGTGCCAGCAGCCCCTTTTCGGGGATGAACACTGAAGCTTTCTTT
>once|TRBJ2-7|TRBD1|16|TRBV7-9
CASSLSGTGHSYEQYF
TGTGCCAGCAGCTTATCTGGGACAGGGCACTCCTACGAGCAGTACTTC
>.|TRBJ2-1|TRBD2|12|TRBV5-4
CASSPGSGGQFF
TGTGCCAGCAGCCCGGGGAGCGGGGGGCAGTTCTTC
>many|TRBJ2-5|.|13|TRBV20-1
CSPTDPQKETQYF
TGCAGCCCTACGGACCCGCAGAAAGAGACCCAGTACTTC
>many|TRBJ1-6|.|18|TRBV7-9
CASSYPPRGSGDNSPLHF
TGTGCCAGCAGCTACCCACCCAGGGGAAGTGGGGATAATTCACCCCTCCACTTT
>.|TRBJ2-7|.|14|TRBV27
CASSAGLSSYEQYF
TGTGCCAGCAGCGCAGGTCTAAGCTCCTACGAGCAGTACTTC
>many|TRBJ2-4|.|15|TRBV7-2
CASRTDRLAKNIQYF
TGTGCCAGCAGAACGGACAGACTAGCCAAAAACATTCAGTACTTC
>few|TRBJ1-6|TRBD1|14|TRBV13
CASSLRGQDSPLHF
TGTGCCAGCAGCTTAAGGGGACAGGATTCACCCCTCCACTTT
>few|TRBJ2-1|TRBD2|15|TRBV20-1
CSARFAGGLYNEQFF
TGCAGTGCTAGATTCGCGGGGGGGCTGTACAATGAGCAGTTCTTC
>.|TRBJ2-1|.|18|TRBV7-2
CASQPQGFRGASYNEQFF
TGTGCCAGCCAGCCCCAAGGCTTCCGGGGGGCCTCCTACAATGAGCAGTTCTTC
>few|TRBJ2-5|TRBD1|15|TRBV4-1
CASSQDLGTAKTQYF
TGCGCCAGCAGCCAAGATTTAGGGACAGCGAAGACCCAGTACTTC
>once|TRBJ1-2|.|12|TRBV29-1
CSVERQYYGYTF
TGCAGCGTTGAACGACAGTACTATGGCTACACCTTC
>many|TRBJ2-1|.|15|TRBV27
CASSLSTVLDHEQFF
TGTGCCAGCAGTTTATCCACAGTATTAGACCATGAGCAGTTCTTC
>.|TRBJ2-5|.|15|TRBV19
CASSSGPGTRETQYF
TGTGCCAGTAGTAGTGGTCCCGGGACTCGAGAGACCCAGTACTTC
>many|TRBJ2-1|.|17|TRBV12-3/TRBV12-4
CASRSPGTGPVYNEQFF
TGTGCCAGCAGATCACCCGGGACTGGGCCGGTCTACAATGAGCAGTTCTTC
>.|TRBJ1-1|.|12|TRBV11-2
CASSWANTEAFF
TGTGCCAGCAGCTGGGCGAACACTGAAGCTTTCTTT
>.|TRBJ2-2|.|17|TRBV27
CASSLTPWTANTGELFF
TGTGCCAGCAGTTTAACCCCTTGGACAGCGAACACCGGGGAGCTGTTTTTT
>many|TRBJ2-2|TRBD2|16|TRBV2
CASTGGTIINTGELFF
TGTGCCAGCACGGGGGGGACAATAATTAACACCGGGGAGCTGTTTTTT
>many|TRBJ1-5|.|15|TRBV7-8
CASSATRLPSQSQHF
TGTGCCAGCAGCGCCACAAGACTACCTTCCCAGTCCCAGCATTTT
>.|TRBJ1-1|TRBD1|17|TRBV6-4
CASGRYGQGALNTEAFF
TGTGCCAGCGGTCGATATGGACAGGGGGCTTTGAACACTGAAGCCTTCTTT
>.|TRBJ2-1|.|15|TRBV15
CATSRERSSYNEQFF
TGTGCCACCAGCAGGGAGAGAAGCTCCTACAATGAGCAGTTCTTC
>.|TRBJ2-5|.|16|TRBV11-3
CASSSHKRQYQETQYF
TGTGCCAGCAGTTCCCATAAGCGGCAGTACCAAGAGACCCAGTACTTC